Below, 17 T cell receptor beta chains from the same sample are listed, as sequenced in a study of T-cell memory formation after mild COVID-19 (dated by TCRdb to about 2021). The library was built by means of 5' RACE. TCRdb names Illumina NovaSeq 6000 as the instrument used. TCRdb passed the public sequencing reads through fastp at Q25 and MiXCR, retaining productive beta sequences. Each CDR3 protein appears once, grouped with its most common genes and DNA. For this sample there are roughly 320,000 distinct CDR3 sequences; 28% appear just once. The ten largest clones take up approximately 13% of the sample. The source material was PBMCs or a T cell subset sorted from them (not recorded which). The receptors shown here come from an adult woman who had mild COVID-19 (a few samples of this study predate the infection). The sample titles of this study are shuffled in the database, so cell type and time point are left out; the donor was told from shared clones.

This clonotype has a handful of counts. V and J are TRBV7-9 and TRBJ2-4, with D tentatively TRBD1 or TRBD2 (6 bases each). This CDR3 contains 15 residues. Germline CDR1 is SEHNR and CDR2 is FQNEAQ (reference sequence). V was clipped by 4 bases and J by 8 bases, with 18 bases between them. The CDR3 DNA follows: TGTGCCAGCAGCTCAAGGGGGGCCCCTGAGGACATTCAGTACTTC. Amino acid sequence: CASSSRGAPEDIQYF.

The chain combines TRBV7-9 with TRBJ2-1; 7 bases are a match to TRBD2. This CDR3 has 16 amino acids. Trimming cost V 5 bases and J 5 bases; bases outside gene matches: 12. CDR1 and CDR2 (germline): SEHNR, FQNEAQ (reference sequence). The CDR3 sequence is CASSERDESADNEQFF. In DNA, the CDR3 is TGTGCCAGCAGCGAGCGGGACGAGTCCGCCGACAATGAGCAGTTCTTC.

CDR3 protein: CASSRAGVGTDTQYF. CDR3 DNA: TGTGCCAGCAGCAGGGCAGGGGTTGGCACAGATACGCAGTATTTT. This chain uses TRBV7-2 with TRBJ2-3, with D tentatively TRBD1 (6 bases). V was trimmed by 5 bases and J by 1 base, leaving 13 bases between them. There are 15 residues in the CDR3. Germline V gene lookup returns CDR1 SGHTA and CDR2 FQGNSA.

This CDR3 reads CAISEPRDGRYTEAFF. The CDR3 nucleotides read TGTGCCATCAGTGAGCCTCGGGACGGACGATACACTGAAGCTTTCTTT. The chain combines TRBV10-3 with TRBJ1-1; D is perhaps TRBD1 (5 bases). CDR3 length equals 16 residues. CDR1 and CDR2 from the germline V gene are ENHRY and SYGVKD. The V end was cut by 2 bases, the J end by 3 bases, with 16 bases between.

The rearrangement links TRBV6-5 to TRBJ2-1, with D perhaps TRBD1 or TRBD2 (7 bases each). The germline CDR1 and CDR2 sequences are MNHEY and SVGAGI. The CDR3 consists of 17 residues. Trimming took off 0 bases at V and 3 bases at J, with 15 bases between the two ends. DNA of the CDR3: TGTGCCAGCAGTTACTCAGCGGGACCAGGGGGCTACAATGAGCAGTTCTTC. This sequence encodes CASSYSAGPGGYNEQFF.

This clonotype appeared a few times. CDR3 in DNA: TGCGCCAGCAGCTTGGCCTCATGGAACACCGGGGAGCTGTTTTTT. It specifies CASSLASWNTGELFF. J is TRBJ2-2 and V is TRBV5-1, with no clear D. Germline-derived CDR1 and CDR2 are SGHRS and YFSETQ. This CDR3 region has 15 residues. Trimming left V 0 bases short and J 1 base short, with 7 bases between.

The chain recombines TRBV12-3 or TRBV12-4 with TRBJ2-1; D is unresolved. V lost 8 bases and J 7 bases, leaving 15 bases between the germline ends. The CDR3 is 13 amino acids. The CDR3 nucleotides are TGTGCCAGCTGTAGGCTAGGTTCGAATGAGCAGTTCTTC. Its translation: CASCRLGSNEQFF.

The table lists this clonotype with a few counts. The chain employs TRBV4-1 and TRBJ1-3, with D possibly matching TRBD1 (5 bases). Germline CDR1 and CDR2: MGHRA and YSYEKL. This CDR3 has 17 residues. V gave up 3 bases and J gave up 2 bases, with 17 bases separating them. CDR3 sequence (DNA): TGCGCCAGCAGCCAGGGGGAGGGCATGTGGGCTGGAAACACCATATATTTT. Protein: CASSQGEGMWAGNTIYF.

The J gene is TRBJ2-1, the V gene TRBV6-5; TRBD1 matches at 11 bases. CDR3 length: 15 residues. CDR1 and CDR2 (germline): MNHEY, SVGAGI. Germline trimming cut 4 bases from V and 5 bases from J; bases unmatched to any gene: 4. CDR3: CASSWGQGVNNEQFF. In nucleotides, the CDR3 is TGTGCCAGCAGTTGGGGACAGGGGGTCAACAATGAGCAGTTCTTC.

The J gene is TRBJ2-7, the V gene TRBV12-3 or TRBV12-4; 9 nucleotides line up with TRBD1. The CDR3 extends over 14 amino acids. V was clipped by 6 bases and J by 5 bases; unmatched bases: 8. The DNA for the CDR3 is TGTGCCAGCAGCAAAGGGACAGGGAGCCACGAGCAGTACTTC. Translating it yields CASSKGTGSHEQYF.

V is TRBV6-5 and J is TRBJ1-5; 7 nucleotides line up with TRBD1. The junction had 8 bases not matched to a gene; V was cut back by 5 bases and J by 7 bases. The germline gives CDR1 MNHEY, CDR2 SVGAGI. CDR3 length: 14 amino acids. The CDR3 reads CASSPGTVNQPQHF. DNA for the CDR3: TGTGCCAGCAGTCCCGGGACAGTCAACCAGCCCCAGCATTTT.

This clonotype appeared a few times. The gene calls are TRBV12-3 or TRBV12-4 and TRBJ2-1; 12 bases map to TRBD2. Trimming at V came to 9 bases and at J to 6 bases, leaving 3 bases not matched to a gene. The CDR3 length is 13 residues. The CDR3 reads CASGLAGLNEQFF. DNA for the CDR3: TGTGCCAGTGGACTAGCGGGACTCAATGAGCAGTTCTTC.

The chain recombines TRBV7-9 with TRBJ2-3; tentative D call: TRBD2 (5 bases). V lost 1 base and J 7 bases, leaving 9 bases between the germline ends. CDR1 is SEHNR, CDR2 FQNEAQ, per germline (reference sequence). CDR3 length equals 13 residues. The CDR3 coding sequence is TGTGCCAGCAGCTTAGGGCCGGGATATACGCAGTATTTT. Its protein product is CASSLGPGYTQYF.

The rearrangement joins TRBV6-5 to TRBJ2-5; TRBD2 aligns across 7 bases. Trimming removed 5 bases from V and 4 bases from J; junction bases left unmatched: 13. The CDR3 consists of 16 residues. CDR1 is MNHEY, CDR2 SVGAGI, per germline. CDR3 nucleotide sequence: TGTGCCAGCAGTCAAAGGGTCGTGGGAGGGCCAGAGACCCAGTACTTC. Its protein product is CASSQRVVGGPETQYF.

The chain combines TRBV7-9 with TRBJ2-7; no firm D call. V was pared by 1 base and J by 4 bases, with 11 bases between. Germline V lookup: CDR1 SEHNR, CDR2 FQNEAQ (reference sequence). The CDR3 has 14 amino acids. The CDR3 sequence is CASSLVNDPYEQYF. The CDR3 DNA sequence: TGTGCCAGCAGCTTAGTTAACGACCCTTACGAGCAGTACTTC.

This clonotype appeared many times. In DNA form, the CDR3 reads TGTGCCAGCAGCCAAGCTGGGGGGACACAGTACTTC. Translation gives CASSQAGGTQYF. J is TRBJ2-7 and V is TRBV3-1; D tentatively fits TRBD1 or TRBD2 (6 bases each). The CDR3 sequence is 12 residues long. The V end lost 1 base, the J end lost 10 bases, and 11 bases lay between the germline ends. Germline CDR1 is LGHDT and CDR2 is YNNKEL (reference sequence).

The V call is TRBV28, the J call TRBJ2-1; no clear D. The CDR3 contains 11 residues. Per germline, CDR1 MDHEN and CDR2 SYDVKM. The ends were cut back, 5 bases at V and 13 bases at J, with 12 bases in the middle. This chain's CDR3 is CASSHNTYQFF. The CDR3 DNA reads TGTGCCAGCAGTCACAATACCTACCAGTTCTTC.